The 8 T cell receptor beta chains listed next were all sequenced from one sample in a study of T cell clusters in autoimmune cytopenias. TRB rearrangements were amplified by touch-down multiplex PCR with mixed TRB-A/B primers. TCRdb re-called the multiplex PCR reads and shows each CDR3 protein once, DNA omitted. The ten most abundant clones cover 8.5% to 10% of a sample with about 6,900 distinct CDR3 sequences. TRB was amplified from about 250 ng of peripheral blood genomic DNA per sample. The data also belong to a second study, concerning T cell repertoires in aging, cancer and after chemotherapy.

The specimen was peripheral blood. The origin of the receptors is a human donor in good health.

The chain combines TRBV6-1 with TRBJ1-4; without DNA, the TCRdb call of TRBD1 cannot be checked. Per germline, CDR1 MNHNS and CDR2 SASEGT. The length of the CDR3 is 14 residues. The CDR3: CASSYRGAPEKLFF.

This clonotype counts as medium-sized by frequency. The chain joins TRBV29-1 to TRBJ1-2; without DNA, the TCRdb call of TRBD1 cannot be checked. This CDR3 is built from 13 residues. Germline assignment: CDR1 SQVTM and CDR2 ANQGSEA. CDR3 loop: CSVYDSTSYGYTF. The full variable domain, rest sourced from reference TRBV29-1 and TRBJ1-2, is SAVISQKPSRDICQRGTSLTIQCQVDSQVTMMFWYRQQPGQSLTLIATANQGSEATYESGFVIDKFPISRPNLTFSTLTVSNMSPEDSSIYLCSVYDSTSYGYTFGSGTRLTVV.

CDR3 amino acids: CASSPDSSYEQYF. The chain employs TRBV12-3 or TRBV12-4 and TRBJ2-7. This CDR3 contains 13 residues.

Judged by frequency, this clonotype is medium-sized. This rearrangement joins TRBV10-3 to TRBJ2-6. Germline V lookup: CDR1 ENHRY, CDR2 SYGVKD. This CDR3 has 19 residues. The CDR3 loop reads CAISESRGRQDSGANVLTF.

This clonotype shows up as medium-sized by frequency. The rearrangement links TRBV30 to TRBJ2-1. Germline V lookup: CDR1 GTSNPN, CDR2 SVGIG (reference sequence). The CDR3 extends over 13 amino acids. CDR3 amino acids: CAWSVTGYNEQFF.

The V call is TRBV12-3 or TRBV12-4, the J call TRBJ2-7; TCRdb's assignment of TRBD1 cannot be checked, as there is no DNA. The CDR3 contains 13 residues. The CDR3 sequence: CASRPGQGGEQYF.

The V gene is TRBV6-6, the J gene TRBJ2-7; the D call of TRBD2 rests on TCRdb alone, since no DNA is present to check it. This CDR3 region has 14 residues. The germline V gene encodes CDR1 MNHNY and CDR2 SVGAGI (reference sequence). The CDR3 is CASSRPFPDYEQYF.

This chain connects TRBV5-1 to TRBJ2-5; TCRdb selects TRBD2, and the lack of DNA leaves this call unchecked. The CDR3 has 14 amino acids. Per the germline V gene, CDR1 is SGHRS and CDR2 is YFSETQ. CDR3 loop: CASRGTTTQETQYF. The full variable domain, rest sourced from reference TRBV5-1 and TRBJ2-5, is KAGVTQTPRYLIKTRGQQVTLSCSPISGHRSVSWYQQTPGQGLQFLFEYFSETQRNKGNFPGRFSGRQFSNSRSEMNVSTLELGDSALYLCASRGTTTQETQYFGPGTRLLVL.